A selection of T cell receptor beta chains follows, all from one sample in a study of T cells after yellow fever vaccination. MiXCR was run by TCRdb on the 5' RACE reads, yielding one entry per CDR3 protein. The repertoire holds 550,000 to 750,000 distinct CDR3 sequences, with roughly 13% as singletons. The source material was PBMCs, sampled on the day of the yellow fever booster vaccination. These TCRs come from a man aged 30 to 39 who received the YFV17D yellow fever vaccine. The CDR3 runs from the conserved cysteine through the conserved F or W. Each record gives: D gene, clone size, J gene, V gene, CDR3 protein, CDR3 DNA. A D gene is named only where the DNA matches it firmly. Clone size is stated in some rows and not others, as once, few, many or a class when expanded.

- | - | TRBJ2-5 | TRBV29-1 | CSVSTRSETQYF | TGCAGCGTTTCGACTAGGTCCGAGACCCAGTACTTC
- | few | TRBJ2-5 | TRBV10-3 | CAISAPGATRRKETQYF | TGTGCCATCAGTGCCCCGGGGGCTACCAGGCGAAAAGAGACCCAGTACTTC
- | - | TRBJ2-4 | TRBV28 | CASSHRGNIQYF | TGTGCCAGCAGTCACCGGGGAAACATTCAGTACTTC
TRBD2 | - | TRBJ2-5 | TRBV5-1 | CASTLFAGGPRETQYF | TGCGCCAGCACCCTCTTCGCGGGAGGTCCAAGAGAGACCCAGTACTTC
TRBD2 | - | TRBJ2-3 | TRBV12-3/TRBV12-4 | CASRGLLADTDTQYF | TGTGCCAGCAGGGGACTTCTAGCGGACACAGATACGCAGTATTTT
- | few | TRBJ2-3 | TRBV5-1 | CASSLFGTGEDTQYF | TGCGCCAGCAGCTTGTTCGGCACGGGCGAAGATACGCAGTATTTT
- | few | TRBJ2-2 | TRBV24-1 | CATSDSEGLSGELFF | TGTGCCACCAGTGATTCGGAGGGCCTATCCGGGGAGCTGTTTTTT
TRBD2 | - | TRBJ2-3 | TRBV5-4 | CASSTSGTSSTQYF | TGTGCCAGCAGCACCTCCGGGACTAGCAGTACGCAGTATTTT
- | - | TRBJ2-7 | TRBV5-4 | CASSFGGTRYF | TGTGCCAGCAGCTTTGGGGGGACTCGGTACTTC
TRBD1 | - | TRBJ2-7 | TRBV7-2 | CASSGSPGQGKGEQYF | TGTGCCAGCAGCGGATCCCCGGGACAGGGGAAGGGCGAGCAGTACTTC
- | many | TRBJ2-4 | TRBV3-1 | CASRPAEAKNIQYF | TGTGCCAGCAGACCGGCAGAGGCCAAAAACATTCAGTACTTC
- | - | TRBJ1-5 | TRBV18 | CASSDGGIGDQPQHF | TGTGCCAGCTCCGACGGAGGGATCGGGGATCAGCCCCAGCATTTT
TRBD1 | many | TRBJ2-5 | TRBV27 | CAAGARGRVETQYF | TGTGCCGCGGGCGCCAGGGGGAGAGTGGAGACCCAGTACTTC
TRBD2 | few | TRBJ2-1 | TRBV20-1 | CSARVGGRDYNEQFF | TGCAGTGCTAGAGTCGGCGGGAGGGACTACAATGAGCAGTTCTTC
- | - | TRBJ2-1 | TRBV7-2 | CASSSLEWIYNEQFF | TGTGCCAGCAGCTCCTTAGAGTGGATCTACAATGAGCAGTTCTTC
TRBD2 | - | TRBJ2-3 | TRBV12-3/TRBV12-4 | CASSSLQGKVTSGSSDTQYF | TGTGCCAGCAGTTCGCTCCAGGGGAAGGTCACTAGCGGGAGCTCAGATACGCAGTATTTT
TRBD1 | few | TRBJ2-6 | TRBV11-1 | CASSLGYRGQASGANVLTF | TGTGCCAGCAGCTTAGGCTACAGGGGGCAAGCCTCTGGGGCCAACGTCCTGACTTTC
TRBD1 | - | TRBJ1-6 | TRBV11-1 | CASSLALSGTGLDSPLHF | TGTGCCAGCAGCTTAGCGCTAAGTGGGACAGGGCTTGATTCACCCCTCCACTTT
TRBD2 | - | TRBJ2-1 | TRBV25-1 | CASRTVLAGGGEQFF | TGTGCCAGCAGGACAGTTTTAGCGGGAGGTGGAGAGCAGTTCTTC
TRBD2 | few | TRBJ2-4 | TRBV6-2/TRBV6-3 | CASSYRDPRTSGFKNIQYF | TGTGCCAGCAGTTACCGCGACCCCCGGACTAGCGGGTTCAAAAACATTCAGTACTTC
TRBD2 | - | TRBJ2-1 | TRBV12-3/TRBV12-4 | CASTEPPTSGGSYNEQFF | TGTGCCAGCACCGAACCTCCTACTAGCGGGGGCTCCTACAATGAGCAGTTCTTC
TRBD1 | - | TRBJ2-7 | TRBV7-2 | CASSLSLGTGAYEQYF | TGTGCCAGCAGCTTAAGTTTAGGGACAGGAGCCTACGAGCAGTACTTC
- | many | TRBJ2-3 | TRBV19 | CASTERWSTDTQYF | TGTGCCAGTACGGAGCGGTGGAGCACAGATACGCAGTATTTT
TRBD2 | few | TRBJ2-1 | TRBV7-2 | CASSHLGLAGYEQFF | TGTGCCAGCAGCCACCTAGGACTAGCGGGGTATGAGCAGTTCTTC
TRBD2 | - | TRBJ2-3 | TRBV28 | CASSLPTLGLAGRADTQYF | TGTGCCAGCAGTTTACCCACACTTGGACTAGCGGGGAGGGCAGATACGCAGTATTTT
- | - | TRBJ2-3 | TRBV7-3 | CASRASNLGTDTQYF | TGTGCCAGCAGAGCCAGTAATTTGGGCACAGATACGCAGTATTTT
TRBD2 | few | TRBJ2-7 | TRBV10-2 | CASSSRSGGGYEQYF | TGCGCCAGCAGTTCCCGTAGCGGGGGAGGCTACGAGCAGTACTTC
TRBD2 | few | TRBJ2-3 | TRBV12-3/TRBV12-4 | CASESKRLAGVNSTDTQYF | TGTGCCAGCGAATCCAAGCGACTAGCGGGAGTGAATAGCACAGATACGCAGTATTTT
- | few | TRBJ2-5 | TRBV28 | CASKPDAQETQYF | TGTGCCAGCAAACCTGACGCACAAGAGACCCAGTACTTC
- | many | TRBJ2-1 | TRBV20-1 | CSAGYNEQFF | TGCAGTGCTGGGTACAATGAGCAGTTCTTC
- | - | TRBJ1-5 | TRBV29-1 | CSVGAGQPQHF | TGCAGCGTTGGGGCGGGTCAGCCCCAGCATTTT
- | many | TRBJ2-5 | TRBV3-1 | CASSPRRKQETQYF | TGTGCCAGCAGCCCCAGACGGAAACAAGAGACCCAGTACTTC
TRBD1 | - | TRBJ1-3 | TRBV18 | CASSPNSGTGNRNTIYF | TGTGCCAGCTCACCAAACTCCGGGACAGGGAATCGGAACACCATATATTTT
- | - | TRBJ2-1 | TRBV5-1 | CASSSALTASHNEQFF | TGCGCCAGCAGCTCAGCCCTTACTGCTTCCCACAATGAGCAGTTCTTC
- | few | TRBJ2-6 | TRBV20-1 | CSAISRGSGANVLTF | TGCAGTGCTATAAGCCGGGGCTCTGGGGCCAACGTCCTGACTTTC
- | few | TRBJ2-2 | TRBV11-2 | CASSLQGGNTGELFF | TGTGCCAGCAGCTTACAGGGGGGAAACACCGGGGAGCTGTTTTTT
TRBD1 | once | TRBJ2-7 | TRBV11-3 | CASSAQGQGSYEQYF | TGTGCCAGCAGCGCACAAGGACAGGGGTCATACGAGCAGTACTTC
TRBD2 | many | TRBJ2-1 | TRBV7-9 | CASSATPIGTSINEQFF | TGTGCCAGCAGCGCAACCCCCATAGGGACTAGTATCAATGAGCAGTTCTTC
- | few | TRBJ2-7 | TRBV27 | CASSFTPGRTTYEQYF | TGTGCCAGCAGTTTTACACCGGGACGGACTACCTACGAGCAGTACTTC
- | few | TRBJ2-1 | TRBV25-1 | CASSEYLQAEGREQFF | TGTGCCAGCAGTGAATATCTCCAAGCGGAGGGGCGGGAGCAGTTCTTC
- | - | TRBJ1-1 | TRBV18 | CASSLQNSEAFF | TGTGCCAGCTCACTCCAAAACTCTGAAGCTTTCTTT
- | few | TRBJ2-7 | TRBV6-2/TRBV6-3 | CASSYVAWSDEQYF | TGTGCCAGCAGTTACGTAGCCTGGAGCGACGAGCAGTACTTC
TRBD1 | - | TRBJ2-7 | TRBV19 | CASSIGSRDRVSYEQYF | TGTGCCAGTAGTATAGGGTCCCGGGACAGGGTATCCTACGAGCAGTACTTC
- | many | TRBJ2-3 | TRBV7-2 | CASSFRGGTDTQYF | TGTGCCAGCAGCTTCAGGGGGGGCACAGATACGCAGTATTTT
TRBD2 | few | TRBJ2-3 | TRBV27 | CASSTGLAGGPADTQYF | TGTGCCAGCAGTACGGGACTAGCGGGAGGGCCGGCAGATACGCAGTATTTT
TRBD1 | - | TRBJ1-1 | TRBV6-2/TRBV6-3 | CASSYLLGQGLNTEAFF | TGTGCCAGCAGTTACCTTCTCGGACAGGGTCTGAACACTGAAGCTTTCTTT
TRBD2 | - | TRBJ2-1 | TRBV12-3/TRBV12-4 | CASSLDWREGQVNEQFF | TGTGCCAGCAGTTTAGATTGGAGGGAGGGCCAGGTCAATGAGCAGTTCTTC
TRBD2 | few | TRBJ2-2 | TRBV5-1 | CASSLWLAENTGELFF | TGCGCCAGCAGCTTATGGCTAGCGGAGAACACCGGGGAGCTGTTTTTT
- | few | TRBJ2-5 | TRBV5-1 | CASSSGAAQETQYF | TGCGCCAGCAGCTCAGGGGCAGCCCAAGAGACCCAGTACTTC
TRBD2 | few | TRBJ2-3 | TRBV5-1 | CASSKGTSGASTDTQYF | TGCGCCAGCAGCAAGGGGACTAGCGGAGCCAGCACAGATACGCAGTATTTT